These T cell receptor beta chains were read from a single sample in a study of T cells in Graves' hyperthyroidism and ophthalmopathy. TCRdb itself ran the multiplex PCR reads through MiXCR, one entry per CDR3 protein. The repertoire consists of 750,000 to 950,000 distinct CDR3 sequences, with roughly 40% occurring once and the leading ten covering 7.5% to 9.5%. Sequenced: blood. Receptors originate from a man younger than 35 with Graves' hyperthyroidism. Each CDR3 is given with its conserved first and last residue. Fields, in order: CDR3 length, V gene, J gene, clone size, CDR3 protein. Clone size is stated in some rows and not others, as once, few, many or a class when expanded.

length: 12; V: TRBV2; J: TRBJ2-7; size: many; CDR3: CASSERGNEQYF
length: 14; V: TRBV20-1; J: TRBJ1-4; size: .; CDR3: CSARVISTNEKLFF
length: 13; V: TRBV9; J: TRBJ1-1; size: few; CDR3: CASSPSGKTEAFF
length: 14; V: TRBV6-4; J: TRBJ1-5; size: .; CDR3: CASSDPGRTETQHF
length: 12; V: TRBV29-1; J: TRBJ1-1; size: .; CDR3: CNPTGVNTEAFF
length: 18; V: TRBV11-2; J: TRBJ1-1; size: few; CDR3: CASSLWGRGQKGDTEAFF
length: 16; V: TRBV9; J: TRBJ2-5; size: once; CDR3: CASSVSAGGAGETQYF
length: 13; V: TRBV10-2; J: TRBJ1-1; size: many; CDR3: CATFRGPGTEAFF
length: 14; V: TRBV2; J: TRBJ1-2; size: .; CDR3: CASSYGPRVYGYTF
length: 13; V: TRBV6-5; J: TRBJ2-5; size: many; CDR3: CASSRLAEETQYF
length: 15; V: TRBV9; J: TRBJ1-1; size: few; CDR3: CASSLTQPGNTEAFF
length: 14; V: TRBV20-1; J: TRBJ2-7; size: few; CDR3: CSASLGQSDYEQYF
length: 14; V: TRBV7-7; J: TRBJ2-7; size: .; CDR3: CASSPDRRGYEQYF